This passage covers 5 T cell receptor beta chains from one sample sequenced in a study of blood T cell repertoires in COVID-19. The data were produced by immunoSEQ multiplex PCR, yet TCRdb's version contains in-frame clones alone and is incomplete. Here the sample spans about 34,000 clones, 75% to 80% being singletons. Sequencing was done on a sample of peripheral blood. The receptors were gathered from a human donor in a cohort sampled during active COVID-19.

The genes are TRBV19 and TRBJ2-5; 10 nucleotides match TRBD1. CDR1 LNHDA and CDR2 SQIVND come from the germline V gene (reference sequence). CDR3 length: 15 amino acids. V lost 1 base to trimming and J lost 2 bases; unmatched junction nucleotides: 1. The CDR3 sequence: CASSIGQGAQETQYF. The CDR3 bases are TGTGCCAGTAGTATAGGACAGGGGGCTCAAGAGACCCAGTACTTC.

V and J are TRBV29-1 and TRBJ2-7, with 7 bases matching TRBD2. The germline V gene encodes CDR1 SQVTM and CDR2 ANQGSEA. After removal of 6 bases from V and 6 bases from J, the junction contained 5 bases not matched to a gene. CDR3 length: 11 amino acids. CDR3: CSVGGTGEQYF. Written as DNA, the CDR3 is TGCAGCGTCGGGGGGACTGGCGAGCAGTACTTC.

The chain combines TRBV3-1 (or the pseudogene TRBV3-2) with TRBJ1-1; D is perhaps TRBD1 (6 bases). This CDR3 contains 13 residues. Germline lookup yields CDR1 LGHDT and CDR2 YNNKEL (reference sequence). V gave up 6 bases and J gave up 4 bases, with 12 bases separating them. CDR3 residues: CASSRGGGTEAFF. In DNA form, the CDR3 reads TGTGCCAGCAGTCGAGGGGGGGGCACTGAAGCTTTCTTT.

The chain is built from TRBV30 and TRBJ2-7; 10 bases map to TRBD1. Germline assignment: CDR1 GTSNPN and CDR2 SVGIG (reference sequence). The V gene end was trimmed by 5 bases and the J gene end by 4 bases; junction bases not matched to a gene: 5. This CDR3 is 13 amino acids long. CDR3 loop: CAWASGQGYEQYF. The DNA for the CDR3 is TGTGCCTGGGCTTCGGGACAGGGGTACGAGCAGTACTTC.

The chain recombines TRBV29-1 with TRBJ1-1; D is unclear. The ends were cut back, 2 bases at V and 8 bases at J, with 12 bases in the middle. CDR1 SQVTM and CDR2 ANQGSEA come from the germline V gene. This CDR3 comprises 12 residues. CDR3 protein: CSVETLWWEAFF. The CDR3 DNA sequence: TGCAGCGTTGAAACTCTTTGGTGGGAAGCTTTCTTT.